The 30 T cell receptor beta chains given below trace back to one sample, sequenced in a study of blood T cell repertoires in COVID-19. TCRdb keeps only in-frame clones here, not all; method: immunoSEQ multiplex PCR. Of 98,000 or so clones listed, 88% were seen once; the top ten hold around 2%. The source material was peripheral blood. These receptors were taken from a human donor in a cohort sampled during active COVID-19.

The V gene is TRBV2, the J gene TRBJ1-5, with unresolved D. V lost 7 bases, J lost 5 bases, and 12 bases lay in between. From germline, CDR1 is SNHLY and CDR2 FYNNEI. The CDR3 spans 13 residues. CDR3 sequence: CASMVEAHQPQHF. CDR3 DNA: TGTGCCAGCATGGTGGAGGCTCATCAGCCCCAGCATTTT.

The V gene is TRBV19, the J gene TRBJ1-2; D uncertain. The germline CDR1 and CDR2 sequences are LNHDA and SQIVND (reference sequence). The V and J ends lost 1 base and 2 bases respectively, with 8 bases between them. This CDR3 is built from 14 residues. Written as DNA, the CDR3 is TGTGCCAGTAGTATAGGAGGAGAGAACTATGGCTACACCTTC. Translation: CASSIGGENYGYTF.

The chain links TRBV19 to TRBJ1-5; D is undetermined. Deletions cut 5 bases from V and 0 bases from J, with 8 bases between. The CDR3 has 14 amino acids. Germline V CDR1 and CDR2: LNHDA, SQIVND (reference sequence). This chain's CDR3 is CASSLIDSNQPQHF. The CDR3 DNA is TGTGCCAGTAGTTTAATAGATAGCAATCAGCCCCAGCATTTT.

This rearrangement joins TRBV18 to TRBJ1-1; maybe TRBD1 (5 bases). CDR1 KGHSH and CDR2 LQKENI come from the germline V gene. This CDR3 is built from 15 residues. Trimming shortened V by 6 bases and J by 0 bases, and 14 bases separated the two germline ends. DNA of the CDR3: TGTGCCAGCTCGCCGCCGGTCAGGGTGAACACTGAAGCTTTCTTT. It specifies CASSPPVRVNTEAFF.

J is TRBJ1-3 and V is TRBV9, with unresolved D. This CDR3 has 14 amino acids. CDR1 is SGDLS and CDR2 is YYNGEE in the germline V gene. Trimming took 0 bases from V and 3 from J, leaving 7 bases between them. The CDR3 region is CASSVGWSGNTIYF. The CDR3, as DNA: TGTGCCAGCAGCGTAGGATGGAGTGGAAACACCATATATTTT.

The genes are TRBV11-2 and TRBJ2-7; 10 nucleotides match TRBD2. Germline CDR1 SGHAT, CDR2 FQNNGV. V lost 4 bases, J lost 5 bases, and 8 bases stayed unmatched. The CDR3 runs 15 residues. CDR3 nucleotides: TGTGCCAGCAGCTACGGGACTAGCGCGGGCGACGAGCAGTACTTC. Translation gives CASSYGTSAGDEQYF. Based on the CDR3 plus reference TRBV11-2 and TRBJ2-7, the full variable domain is EAGVAQSPRYKIIEKRQSVAFWCNPISGHATLYWYQQILGQGPKLLIQFQNNGVVDDSQLPKDRFSAERLKGVDSTLKIQPAKLEDSAVYLCASSYGTSAGDEQYFGPGTRLTVT.

The chain uses TRBV7-8 and TRBJ1-2; 10 bases agree with TRBD1. The CDR3 covers 15 residues. Trimming cost V 5 bases and J 8 bases; bases outside gene matches: 11. Germline loops: CDR1 SGHVS, CDR2 FQNEAQ. This CDR3 is CASSPRTGGIGGYTF. The CDR3 nucleotides read TGTGCCAGCAGCCCCCGGACAGGGGGGATAGGGGGCTACACCTTC.

The chain carries TRBV24-1 and TRBJ2-3, with D possibly matching TRBD1 (5 bases). The CDR3 consists of 13 residues. Germline assignment: CDR1 KGHDR and CDR2 SFDVKD. With 0 bases removed from V and 8 bases from J, the gap between germline ends came to 8 bases. CDR3 nucleotides: TGTGCCACCAGTGATTTGCCTCAGGGTACGCAGTATTTT. This codes for CATSDLPQGTQYF.

The V gene is TRBV10-2, the J gene TRBJ2-7; D gene ambiguous. Trimming shortened V by 4 bases and J by 4 bases, and 8 bases separated the two germline ends. The CDR3 is 12 residues long. Germline CDR1 and CDR2: WSHSY and SAAADI. The CDR3 sequence: CASSGSVYEQYF. CDR3 sequence (DNA): TGCGCCAGCAGTGGTAGTGTATACGAGCAGTACTTC.

The chain has TRBV11-3 and TRBJ2-3; tentative D call: TRBD2 (5 bases). The CDR3 covers 17 residues. Trimming cost V 2 bases and J 4 bases, with 19 bases left between them. The germline V gene has CDR1 SGHNT and CDR2 YENEEA. CDR3 bases: TGTGCCAGCAGCTTAAACCCTCTGGCAGGAGGCGCAGATACGCAGTATTTT. Amino acids: CASSLNPLAGGADTQYF.

The rearrangement joins TRBV5-8 to TRBJ1-1; tentative D call: TRBD1 (5 bases). Germline CDR1 reads SGHTS; CDR2 reads YDEGEE. The V end was cut by 4 bases, the J end by 5 bases, with 15 bases between. CDR3 size: 14 residues. The CDR3 loop is CASSRRTLVTEAFF. The CDR3 DNA reads TGTGCCAGCAGCCGGCGGACACTGGTAACTGAAGCTTTCTTT.

This rearrangement joins TRBV10-2 to TRBJ2-1; D gene ambiguous. The CDR3 loop spans 11 amino acids. Germline V CDR1 and CDR2: WSHSY, SAAADI. V was cut by 2 bases and J by 9 bases, with 5 bases left in between. The CDR3 is CASSEGPEQFF. CDR3 coding DNA: TGCGCCAGCAGTGAGGGGCCTGAGCAGTTCTTC.

The rearrangement links TRBV5-4 to TRBJ2-6; weak D call: TRBD1 (5 bases). Trimming cost V 2 bases and J 0 bases, with 12 bases left between them. There are 17 residues in the CDR3. Germline lookup yields CDR1 SGHNT and CDR2 YYREEE (reference sequence). CDR3 region: CASSLLTASSGANVLTF. CDR3 DNA sequence: TGTGCCAGCAGCTTACTGACAGCCTCCTCTGGGGCCAACGTCCTGACTTTC.

This clone was seen a single time. The chain joins TRBV27 to TRBJ2-2; unclear D gene. V was cut by 6 bases and J by 6 bases, with 17 bases left in between. This CDR3 spans 15 amino acids. Germline V gives CDR1 MNHEY, CDR2 SMNVEV (reference sequence). CDR3 residues: CASRPPAILPGELFF. The CDR3 DNA reads TGTGCCAGCAGGCCCCCCGCGATTCTGCCCGGGGAGCTGTTTTTT.

This clone appeared once. The CDR3 region is CASSSGLAGSTDTQYF. CDR3 nucleotides: TGTGCCAGCAGCTCAGGACTAGCGGGGAGCACAGATACGCAGTATTTT. V usage is TRBV11-2 and J usage is TRBJ2-3; 12 bases are a match to TRBD2. Germline CDR1 SGHAT, CDR2 FQNNGV. The CDR3 contains 16 residues. The trim removed 4 bases at V and 0 bases at J, leaving 2 bases unmatched.

CDR3 DNA sequence: TGTGCCAGCAGCATATACTCGGGACAGACGAACACTGAAGCTTTCTTT. Its translation is CASSIYSGQTNTEAFF. The V call is TRBV11-2, the J call TRBJ1-1, with 7 bases identical to TRBD1. The CDR3 runs 16 residues. V shed 5 bases and J 1 base; nucleotides not matched to a gene: 10. Germline loops: CDR1 SGHAT, CDR2 FQNNGV.

This clone was counted between two and nine times. The chain recombines TRBV6-5 with TRBJ2-7, with D perhaps matching TRBD2 (7 bases). The CDR3 is 15 amino acids. Between the trimmed V and J ends, which lost 7 bases and 1 base, there was a span of 17 bases. Germline CDR1 reads MNHEY; CDR2 reads SVGAGI. CDR3 nucleotides: TGTGCCAGCACCTCGGGGAGGGGGGGTTCCTACGAGCAGTACTTC. Translated: CASTSGRGGSYEQYF.

This clone was observed a single time. This chain uses TRBV2 with TRBJ2-3; 7 bases match TRBD2. The length of the CDR3 is 17 residues. Germline V gives CDR1 SNHLY, CDR2 FYNNEI. V lost 6 bases and J lost 1; bases outside the gene matches: 13. DNA for the CDR3: TGTGCCAGCAGGGCAAGTCTTGACCTAGCGGGCACAGATACGCAGTATTTT. It translates to CASRASLDLAGTDTQYF.

This sequence joins TRBV28 and TRBJ2-2; 10 bases map to TRBD1. Trimming took 8 bases from V and 2 from J; bases not matched to a gene: 5. Germline V gene lookup returns CDR1 MDHEN and CDR2 SYDVKM. The CDR3 has 15 residues. In DNA, the CDR3 is TGTGCCAGCCAGACAGGGGGCCTTAACACCGGGGAGCTGTTTTTT. Amino acids: CASQTGGLNTGELFF.

J is TRBJ2-1 and V is TRBV5-5; tentatively, D is TRBD1 (5 bases). In germline, CDR1 is SGHKS, CDR2 YYEKEE (reference sequence). V lost 4 bases and J 8 bases, leaving 13 bases between the germline ends. CDR3 length: 13 amino acids. The CDR3 bases are TGTGCCAGCAGCCTGACAGTCTGGGATGAGCAGTTCTTC. It translates to CASSLTVWDEQFF.

The V and J genes are TRBV12-2 and TRBJ2-2; the DNA was not compared with TRBD1, the D call given in the table. TRBV12-2 is annotated as a pseudogene. The CDR3 has 16 amino acids. CDR3 region: CASRLVPGGFTGELFF. The CDR3 DNA sequence: TGTGCAAGTCGCTTAGTCCCAGGGGGCTTCACCGGGGAGCTGTTTTTT.

This clone came up a few times. V is TRBV6-2 or TRBV6-3 and J is TRBJ1-2, with D tentatively TRBD1 (5 bases). The CDR3 covers 13 residues. V lost 0 bases and J lost 3, with 5 bases in between. Germline-derived CDR1 and CDR2 are MNHEY and SVGEGT. The CDR3 bases are TGTGCCAGCAGTTACTCGACAGACTATGGCTACACCTTC. Protein product: CASSYSTDYGYTF.

J is TRBJ2-7 and V is TRBV3-1 (or the pseudogene TRBV3-2); 9 positions agree with TRBD1. Germline CDR1 is LGHDT and CDR2 is YNNKEL (reference sequence). The ends lost 4 bases at V and 6 bases at J; junction bases unmatched: 7. This CDR3 is 14 amino acids long. In DNA form, the CDR3 reads TGTGCCAGCAGCCGACGGGACAGGGAATTCGAGCAGTACTTC. Its translation is CASSRRDREFEQYF.

The chain uses TRBV5-4 and TRBJ2-7, with D possibly being TRBD1 (6 bases). Trimming took 0 bases from V and 3 from J, leaving 13 bases between them. Germline V gene sequence: CDR1 SGHNT, CDR2 YYREEE (reference sequence). CDR3 length: 15 residues. This CDR3 reads CASSLGQGMDYEQYF. The CDR3 region has the DNA TGTGCCAGCAGCTTGGGTCAGGGGATGGACTACGAGCAGTACTTC.

The chain has TRBV6-5 and TRBJ2-5; 7 bases fit TRBD2. Looked up from germline, CDR1 is MNHEY and CDR2 is SVGAGI. This CDR3 region has 13 residues. V was clipped by 6 bases and J by 5 bases; unmatched bases: 6. The CDR3 sequence is CASRTTSLETQYF. The CDR3 coding sequence is TGTGCCAGCAGAACGACTAGCCTGGAGACCCAGTACTTC.

The chain is built from TRBV2 and TRBJ2-1; 11 positions match TRBD2. With 6 bases clipped from V and 8 bases from J, the junction kept 9 bases outside the gene matches. This CDR3 contains 15 residues. Germline loops: CDR1 SNHLY, CDR2 FYNNEI. DNA for the CDR3: TGTGCCAGCAGAGGACTAGCGGGTAATGGTGATGAGCAGTTCTTC. It translates to CASRGLAGNGDEQFF. Combining the CDR3 with reference TRBV2 and TRBJ2-1 gives the whole variable domain EPEVTQTPSHQVTQMGQEVILRCVPISNHLYFYWYRQILGQKVEFLVSFYNNEISEKSEIFDDQFSVERPDGSNFTLKIRSTKLEDSAMYFCASRGLAGNGDEQFFGPGTRLTVL.

This clone was picked up one time. The chain is built from TRBV3-1 (or the pseudogene TRBV3-2) and TRBJ1-2, with 9 bases fitting TRBD1. With V trimmed by 4 bases and J by 4 bases, 1 base remained unmatched. The CDR3 runs 13 residues. Germline V gene lookup returns CDR1 LGHDT and CDR2 YNNKEL (reference sequence). CDR3 bases: TGTGCCAGCAGCCTGGGACAGGGCTATGGCTACACCTTC. Its translation: CASSLGQGYGYTF.

The J gene is TRBJ2-5, the V gene TRBV19; 9 bases line up with TRBD2. J was trimmed by 3 bases and V by 7 bases; bases with no gene match: 12. Germline V gene sequence: CDR1 LNHDA, CDR2 SQIVND (reference sequence). The CDR3 contains 16 residues. Written as DNA, the CDR3 is TGTGCCAGTAATACCCGAGGAGCGGGAGGAAAAGAGACCCAGTACTTC. Its protein is CASNTRGAGGKETQYF.

This clone showed up just a few times. The chain carries TRBV5-1 and TRBJ1-5; a possible D gene is TRBD1 (5 bases). Trimming took 4 bases from V and 5 from J, leaving 13 bases between them. The CDR3 runs to 14 residues. CDR1 is SGHRS, CDR2 YFSETQ, per germline. In DNA, the CDR3 is TGCGCCAGCAGCCAGACCGGAGGGGATCAGCCCCAGCATTTT. It encodes CASSQTGGDQPQHF.

V is TRBV27 and J is TRBJ1-1, with D tentatively TRBD1 (5 bases). Deletions cut 3 bases from V and 6 bases from J, with 14 bases between. Germline V gene sequence: CDR1 MNHEY, CDR2 SMNVEV (reference sequence). The CDR3 runs 14 residues. CDR3: CASSLVVGGAEAFF. CDR3 DNA sequence: TGTGCCAGCAGTTTGGTAGTTGGGGGGGCTGAAGCTTTCTTT.